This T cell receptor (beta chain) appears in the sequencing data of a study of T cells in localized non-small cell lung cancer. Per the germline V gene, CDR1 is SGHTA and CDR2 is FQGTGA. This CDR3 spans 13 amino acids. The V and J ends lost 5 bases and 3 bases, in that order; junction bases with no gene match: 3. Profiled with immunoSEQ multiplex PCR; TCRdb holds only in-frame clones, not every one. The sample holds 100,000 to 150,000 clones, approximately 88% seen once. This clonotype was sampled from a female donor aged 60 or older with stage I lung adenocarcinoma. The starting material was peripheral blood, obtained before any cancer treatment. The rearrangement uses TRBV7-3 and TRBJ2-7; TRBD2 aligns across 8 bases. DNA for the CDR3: TGTGCCAGCAGCCAAAGCGGGGGCTACGAGCAGTACTTC. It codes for CASSQSGGYEQYF.